This T cell receptor (beta chain) was documented in a study of neoadjuvant anti-PD-1 for oral cavity cancer listed by TCRdb under 2021. Regarding the research as a whole: Three to four biweekly doses of nivolumab at 3 mg/kg were mostly administered to patients before curative-intent surgical resection. Patients who did not progress were given a fourth nivolumab dose at about day 43 and had definitive surgical resection on days 50-56. Under RECIST 1.1, a patient counted as a responder if showing complete response, partial response or stable disease, and as a non-responder if showing progression. The parent correlative cohort included roughly 13 patients, with an approximately 34% response rate. On the study overall, not on this receptor specifically: A higher pretreatment blood Treg/Th17 ratio correlated with both higher pretreatment blood TCRbeta clonality and lower post-treatment tumor TCRbeta clonality. TCR analyses included only a few patients per response group, and the authors called for larger cohorts for validation. After neoadjuvant nivolumab, T cell clonality (Gini index) in PBMCs was significantly higher in non-responders than in responders.

PBMC libraries used mostly about 480 ng of input genomic DNA for deep sequencing, with six replicates per sample. The immunoSEQ hsTCRbeta kit was used to prepare TCRbeta libraries, following the manufacturer's instructions. An Illumina NovaSeq 6000 S4 flow cell was used to sequence the final libraries, which had first been combined to 3 nM. The authors' pipeline ran thus. Raw data preprocessing and quality control were performed with the immunoSEQ Analyzer. The analysis was limited to productive rearrangements, and each clonotype was defined by a unique CDR3 amino acid sequence. Using the R package tcR, the researchers computed the Gini-Simpson index as their estimate of repertoire clonality. Gini indices were compared with Student's t test, and associations with tumor size change were assessed by Pearson correlation. Entries here come from immuneACCESS through TCRdb and include only in-frame sequences with V and J called. Some clones fail to appear in such tables; in the studies checked, an unresolved V gene covers under half of the shortfall, and the cause of the remainder is unknown. For V, J and clone size, that table is used; D and trimming come from the DNA. This sample gives 14,000 to 15,000 clones in total; over 55% of them show up just once. Less than 3.5% of the sample comes from the top ten.

The junction shows trimming of 3 bases on V and 4 bases on J, plus 5 bases between the germline ends. Counted from cysteine to phenylalanine, this CDR3 has 12 amino acids. This entry keeps only the CDR3 DNA: 36 bases, framed from base 1. Sequences ENHRY (CDR1) and SYGVKD (CDR2) are obtained from the germline V gene. This specimen's time point label, interpreted: before neoadjuvant nivolumab. None of the patients had received prior systemic or radiation treatment, and all were newly diagnosed with stage II-IVA oral cavity squamous cell carcinoma. The cohort consisted of patients with HPV-negative, locally advanced oral cavity squamous cell carcinoma. No culture maintenance or expansion was done, as the peripheral blood mononuclear cells went straight to analysis. Samples were obtained from a longitudinal correlative study of a single-arm phase II trial of neoadjuvant nivolumab in oral cavity squamous cell carcinoma. Subject-matched pre- and post-treatment PBMCs and tumors from three responders and three non-responders underwent genomic DNA-based TCRbeta sequencing. Peripheral blood mononuclear cells were drawn once before nivolumab treatment and a second time after treatment, when surgery took place. The Maxwell RSC DNA from Cells kit was used to extract genomic DNA from PBMCs.

Remarks on this clone: Which antigen it targets is not known. Qualities for individual bases were not recorded, and no much larger clone is one base off.

In this chain, TRBV10-3 is recombined with TRBJ2-3; the D gene assignment is ambiguous. The input for sequencing was PBMCs, taken before nivolumab (anti-PD-1) treatment. This clonotype originated in a person aged 35-79 years with oral cavity squamous cell carcinoma. This receptor carries the CDR3 CAISDSADTQYF. The DNA sequence is TGTGCCATCAGTGACAGCGCAGATACGCAGTATTTT.